The present T cell receptor beta chain was sequenced within a study of T cell responses to AZD1222 COVID-19 vaccine. Assay: immunoSEQ multiplex PCR; the TCRdb copy retains only in-frame clones and omits some. The sample consists of about 150,000 clones, 90% to 95% of them appearing once. J was trimmed by 4 bases and V by 3 bases; bases with no gene match: 5. From germline, CDR1 is LNHDA and CDR2 SQIVND (reference sequence). There are 16 residues in the CDR3. The V and J genes are TRBV19 and TRBJ1-5; 11 nucleotides align to TRBD1. The sequences come from peripheral blood, collected on day 0 of AZD1222 vaccination. The TCR comes from an adult in good health. Here the CDR3 reads CASSILRDRGNQPQHF. The CDR3 DNA sequence: TGTGCCAGTAGTATTTTGCGGGACAGGGGGAATCAGCCCCAGCATTTT.